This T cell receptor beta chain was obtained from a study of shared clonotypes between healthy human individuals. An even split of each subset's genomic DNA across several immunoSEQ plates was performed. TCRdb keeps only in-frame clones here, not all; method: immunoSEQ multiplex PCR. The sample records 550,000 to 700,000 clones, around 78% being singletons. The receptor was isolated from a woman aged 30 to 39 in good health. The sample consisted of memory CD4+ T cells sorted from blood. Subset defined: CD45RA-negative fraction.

The CDR3 nucleotides are TGTGCCAGCAGCCCCCAGGGGGGAAGTGAAAAACTGTTTTTT. Residues: CASSPQGGSEKLFF. The V gene is TRBV7-9, the J gene TRBJ1-4; 7 bases map to TRBD1. J was trimmed by 7 bases and V by 5 bases; bases with no gene match: 7. The CDR3 extends over 14 amino acids. Germline values: CDR1 SEHNR, CDR2 FQNEAQ (reference sequence).